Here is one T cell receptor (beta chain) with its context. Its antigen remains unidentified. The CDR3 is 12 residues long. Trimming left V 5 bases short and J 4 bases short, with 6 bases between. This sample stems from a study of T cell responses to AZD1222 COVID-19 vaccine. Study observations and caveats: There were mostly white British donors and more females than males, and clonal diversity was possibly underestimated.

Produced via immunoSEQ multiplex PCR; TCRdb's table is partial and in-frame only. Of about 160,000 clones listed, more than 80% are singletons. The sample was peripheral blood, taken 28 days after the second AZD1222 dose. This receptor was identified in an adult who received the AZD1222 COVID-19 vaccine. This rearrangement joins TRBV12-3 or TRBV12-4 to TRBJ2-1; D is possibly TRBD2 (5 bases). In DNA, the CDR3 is TGTGCCAGCAGTAGGGAGTACAATGAGCAGTTCTTC. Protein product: CASSREYNEQFF.